This TCR beta chain was retrieved from a study of healthy donors' naive CD4 and CD8 T cells. CDR3 length: 19 amino acids. CDR1 and CDR2 (germline): SGHVS, FQNEAQ. Trimming removed 1 base from V and 0 bases from J, with 19 bases in between. Sorting defined naive CD4+ as CD4+CD8-CD45RO-CD45RA+ and naive CD8+ as CD8+CD4-CD45RA+CD27bright. This clonotype appeared a single time. TCR libraries were built from 500 to 550 ng of total RNA by linear amplification. In the authors' methods: Sequencing covered 78,498 rearranged alpha-chain transcripts across five or six healthy donors. TCRdb re-called the reads with MiXCR, one entry per CDR3 protein. The V and J calls were determined by TCRdb, not by the authors. The sample lists roughly 200,000 distinct CDR3 sequences; under 85% were seen once.

The chain is built from TRBV7-8 and TRBJ2-1, with D tentatively TRBD1 (5 bases). The sequenced sample consisted of naive CD4+ and CD8+ T cells sorted from blood, pooled from several donors. The receptor comes from a pool of human donors in good health; the sample pools cells from several healthy donors. CDR3 residues: CASSLVGASSWSSYNEQFF. The CDR3 nucleotides are TGTGCCAGCAGCTTAGTTGGGGCCTCCTCCTGGAGCTCCTACAATGAGCAGTTCTTC. The full variable domain, with the rest looked up from reference TRBV7-8 and TRBJ2-1, is GAGVSQSPRYKVAKRGQDVALRCDPISGHVSLFWYQQALGQGPEFLTYFQNEAQLDKSGLPSDRFFAERPEGSVSTLKIQRTQQEDSAVYLCASSLVGASSWSSYNEQFFGPGTRLTVL.